The T cell receptor beta chain under discussion was sequenced for a study of T cell responses to AZD1222 COVID-19 vaccine. Regarding the study as a whole: Regions 160-218 and 743-854 dominated among vaccine-associated CD4 TCRs spanning spike. Mostly white British, mostly female donors; authors suggested clonal diversity may be underestimated. When two AZD1222 doses had been given, Spike-specific TCR breadth and depth rose.

This CDR3 has 14 amino acids. V lost 4 bases to trimming and J lost 3 bases; unmatched junction nucleotides: 7. Germline-derived CDR1 and CDR2 are SGDLS and YYNGEE. As for this clone: Its matching antigen is unknown.

Generated by immunoSEQ multiplex PCR, the TCRdb table keeps only in-frame clones and is missing some. The sample has just over 70,000 clones; 85% are singletons. This sequence was found in an adult in good health. Sequencing used peripheral blood, obtained on day 0 of AZD1222 vaccination. This chain connects TRBV9 to TRBJ2-7, with 7 bases identical to TRBD1. For the CDR3, the DNA is TGTGCCAGCAGCAGGGGGACAGAAATCTACGAGCAGTACTTC. Its translation is CASSRGTEIYEQYF.